Shown below are 4 T cell receptor beta chains from a single sample sequenced in a study of CD8 T cells in ankylosing spondylitis (dated by TCRdb to about 2017). Library preparation used 5' RACE. Data came from an Illumina HiSeq 2500. Through fastp at Q25 and MiXCR, TCRdb rebuilt clones from the public reads, retaining in-frame beta chains. Every distinct CDR3 protein forms one entry, paired with its most common genes and DNA. This sample is represented by 100,000 to 150,000 distinct CDR3 sequences; 7% to 10% of them were singletons. The ten top clones hold approximately 3.5% of the sample. The sample consisted of blood, either unsorted or a sorted T cell fraction (not recorded which). All receptors derive from a male donor with ankylosing spondylitis or in good health (not recorded which).

V and J are TRBV5-1 and TRBJ1-2, with TRBD1 matching over 12 bases. After removal of 1 base from V and 10 bases from J, the junction contained 2 bases not matched to a gene. The CDR3 totals 13 residues. The germline gives CDR1 SGHRS, CDR2 YFSETQ. This CDR3 reads CASSLPGQGAYTF. Written as DNA, the CDR3 is TGCGCCAGCAGCTTGCCGGGACAGGGGGCCTACACCTTC. The entire variable domain, with the rest obtained from reference TRBV5-1 and TRBJ1-2, is as follows: KAGVTQTPRYLIKTRGQQVTLSCSPISGHRSVSWYQQTPGQGLQFLFEYFSETQRNKGNFPGRFSGRQFSNSRSEMNVSTLELGDSALYLCASSLPGQGAYTFGSGTRLTVV.

This clonotype has a count of ten or more. This chain joins TRBV5-1 and TRBJ2-2; TRBD1 matches 10 bases. The CDR3 extends over 14 amino acids. CDR1 and CDR2 from the germline V gene are SGHRS and YFSETQ. V gave up 5 bases and J gave up 6 bases; unmatched junction bases: 4. For the CDR3, the DNA is TGCGCCAGCAGGCGGGGGACAGGGGCCGGGGAGCTGTTTTTT. The encoded protein is CASRRGTGAGELFF.

V and J are TRBV6-2 or TRBV6-3 and TRBJ2-1; D might be TRBD1 or TRBD2, each matching 5 bases. The V end lost 4 bases, the J end lost 15 bases, and 16 bases lay between the germline ends. This CDR3 has 12 residues. Germline V gene sequence: CDR1 MNHEY, CDR2 SVGEGT. The CDR3 spells CASSLTRRDPFF. The CDR3 DNA reads TGTGCCAGCAGTTTGACCAGAAGGGACCCGTTCTTC.

This clonotype came up many times. This sequence joins TRBV4-2 and TRBJ2-7; TRBD2 matches 9 bases. Germline-derived CDR1 and CDR2 are LGHNA and YNFKEQ. The CDR3 contains 16 residues. V was pared by 0 bases and J by 2 bases, with 5 bases of the junction left unmatched. DNA for the CDR3: TGTGCCAGCAGCCAAGAGGTAGCGGGAGCCACCTACGAGCAGTACTTC. The encoded protein is CASSQEVAGATYEQYF.